Presented here are 32 T cell receptor beta chains from one specimen sequenced in a study of shared clonotypes between healthy human individuals. The table came from immunoSEQ multiplex PCR; TCRdb's copy has only in-frame clones and leaves some out. The sample has approximately 2.3 million clones, over 85% seen once; the top ten hold 0.39%. What was sequenced was naive CD4+ T cells from PBMCs. Noted subset: CD45RA+ positively selected. The receptors derive from a man between 18 and 35 years old in good health. Some clones in this sample may be carry-over from other donors' samples.

This chain links TRBV28 with TRBJ1-1; weak D call: TRBD1 (6 bases). The CDR3 contains 13 residues. Trimming shortened V by 6 bases and J by 11 bases, and 19 bases separated the two germline ends. Germline CDR1 MDHEN, CDR2 SYDVKM. The CDR3 spells CASRPPGGLEAFF. CDR3 sequence (DNA): TGTGCCAGCAGGCCCCCCGGGGGCTTAGAGGCTTTCTTT.

This chain joins TRBV21-1 and TRBJ1-5. TRBV21-1 is a pseudogene. The CDR3 contains 17 residues. CDR3 in amino acids: CASSSRAGRLREEAQHF. CDR3 DNA: TGTGCCAGCAGCTCGAGGGCGGGCAGGTTGAGGGAGGAAGCCCAGCATTTT.

Remarks on this clone: The sample contains more than one DNA sequence encoding this CDR3. This chain uses TRBV5-1 with TRBJ1-1; TRBD1 matches at 8 bases. Looked up from germline, CDR1 is SGHRS and CDR2 is YFSETQ. V shed 4 bases and J 3 bases; nucleotides not matched to a gene: 5. CDR3 length: 14 amino acids. The CDR3 loop reads CASSPSTGDTEAFF. The CDR3 region has the DNA TGCGCCAGCAGCCCATCGACAGGGGACACTGAAGCTTTCTTT. Complete variable domain (other parts from reference TRBV5-1 and TRBJ1-1): KAGVTQTPRYLIKTRGQQVTLSCSPISGHRSVSWYQQTPGQGLQFLFEYFSETQRNKGNFPGRFSGRQFSNSRSEMNVSTLELGDSALYLCASSPSTGDTEAFFGQGTRLTVV.

The V call is TRBV9, the J call TRBJ2-3; weak D call: TRBD2 (6 bases). Germline-derived CDR1 and CDR2 are SGDLS and YYNGEE. Deletions cut 2 bases from V and 0 bases from J, with 16 bases between. The CDR3 has 17 amino acids. CDR3 protein: CASSVAPPGVSTDTQYF. Written as DNA, the CDR3 is TGTGCCAGCAGCGTCGCCCCTCCGGGAGTTAGCACAGATACGCAGTATTTT.

The chain joins TRBV25-1 to TRBJ2-2; 9 bases match TRBD2. Germline V CDR1 and CDR2: MGHDK, SYGVNS. The CDR3 runs 16 residues. J lost 0 bases, V lost 2 bases, and 1 base had no gene match. The DNA for the CDR3 is TGTGCCAGCAGTGAAGCGGGAGGGCCGAACACCGGGGAGCTGTTTTTT. Encoded protein: CASSEAGGPNTGELFF.

This sequence joins TRBV6-5 and TRBJ1-1; no firm D call. With 4 bases removed from V and 0 bases from J, the gap between germline ends came to 9 bases. The length of the CDR3 is 14 residues. In germline, CDR1 is MNHEY, CDR2 SVGAGI. Here the CDR3 DNA reads TGTGCCAGCAGTTCCGAACAGTTGAACACTGAAGCTTTCTTT. It encodes CASSSEQLNTEAFF.

The chain has TRBV7-3 and TRBJ1-6; 7 positions match TRBD1. Germline V lookup: CDR1 SGHTA, CDR2 FQGTGA. With V trimmed by 2 bases and J by 9 bases, 7 bases remained unmatched. The CDR3 is 15 amino acids. CDR3 sequence: CASSLGASGGSPLHF. CDR3 nucleotides: TGTGCCAGCAGCTTAGGGGCTTCAGGGGGTTCACCCCTCCACTTT.

The chain joins TRBV18 to TRBJ2-1; 15 bases are shared with TRBD2. Germline CDR1 reads KGHSH; CDR2 reads LQKENI. CDR3 length: 17 amino acids. V shed 5 bases, J shed 7 bases, and the junction held 9 bases outside the gene matches. The CDR3 DNA follows: TGTGCCAGCTCAGCCCCGGGACTAGCGGGGGGAGTAAATGAGCAGTTCTTC. It specifies CASSAPGLAGGVNEQFF.

The rearrangement links TRBV11-2 to TRBJ2-7, with TRBD2 as a possible D gene (5 bases). V lost 2 bases and J lost 4, with 15 bases in between. CDR1 is SGHAT, CDR2 FQNNGV, per germline. The CDR3 spans 15 residues. The CDR3: CASSLRAGDPYEQYF. The CDR3 DNA follows: TGTGCCAGCAGCTTAAGGGCGGGCGACCCTTACGAGCAGTACTTC.

The V gene is TRBV18, the J gene TRBJ1-5; a possible D gene is TRBD1 (6 bases). CDR3 length: 17 amino acids. The germline V gene encodes CDR1 KGHSH and CDR2 LQKENI. Trimming took off 2 bases at V and 2 bases at J, with 16 bases between the two ends. CDR3 sequence reads: CASSPRHPRGGNQPQHF. The DNA for the CDR3 is TGTGCCAGCTCACCAAGGCACCCAAGGGGGGGCAATCAGCCCCAGCATTTT.

CDR3 loop: CASSKGGDSYYEQYF. The CDR3 coding sequence is TGTGCCAGCAGCAAAGGCGGGGACTCCTACTACGAGCAGTACTTC. V gene TRBV21-1 combines with J gene TRBJ2-7; TRBD2, the table's D call, lacks a check against the DNA. TRBV21-1 is reported as a pseudogene. There are 15 residues in the CDR3.

The J gene is TRBJ2-5, the V gene TRBV2; 10 positions agree with TRBD1. Trimming removed 6 bases from V and 9 bases from J; junction bases left unmatched: 7. Germline CDR1 is SNHLY and CDR2 is FYNNEI. The CDR3 is 13 residues long. CDR3 DNA: TGTGCCAGCAGCGGGACAGGGGACGGGCCCCAGTACTTC. Protein: CASSGTGDGPQYF.

The chain carries TRBV10-3 and TRBJ1-2; possibly TRBD1 for D (6 bases). There are 12 residues in the CDR3. CDR1 is ENHRY and CDR2 is SYGVKD in the germline V gene. Trimming shortened V by 10 bases and J by 0 bases, and 9 bases separated the two germline ends. The CDR3 region is CATRTANYGYTF. As DNA, the CDR3 is TGTGCCACTCGGACAGCTAACTATGGCTACACCTTC.

Note on this clone: Distinct nucleotide sequences in the sample also encode this CDR3. The chain joins TRBV19 to TRBJ1-2; D perhaps matches TRBD1 (5 bases). The CDR3 length is 14 residues. The germline V and J ends were trimmed by 3 bases and 2 bases, with 10 bases remaining between them. Germline CDR1 and CDR2: LNHDA and SQIVND (reference sequence). The CDR3 loop is CASSIRDGNYGYTF. CDR3 coding DNA: TGTGCCAGTAGTATCCGGGACGGGAACTATGGCTACACCTTC.

V is TRBV7-3 and J is TRBJ2-2, with 8 bases matching TRBD1. The CDR3 is 16 amino acids. The germline gives CDR1 SGHTA, CDR2 FQGTGA. After removal of 1 base from V and 4 bases from J, the junction contained 5 bases not matched to a gene. As DNA, the CDR3 is TGTGCCAGCAGCTTAATGCCAGGGGGCATCACCGGGGAGCTGTTTTTT. Translation: CASSLMPGGITGELFF.

This rearrangement joins TRBV19 to TRBJ1-1; possible D gene TRBD1, 6 bases. The V gene's germline CDR1 is LNHDA and CDR2 SQIVND (reference sequence). V lost 4 bases and J lost 1, with 13 bases in between. The CDR3 is 15 residues long. CDR3 sequence: CASSTLQGGNTEAFF. The CDR3 region has the DNA TGTGCCAGTAGTACCTTACAGGGTGGGAACACTGAAGCTTTCTTT.

This rearrangement joins TRBV6-1 to TRBJ1-5, with D perhaps TRBD1 (5 bases). With 4 bases removed from V and 1 base from J, the gap between germline ends came to 23 bases. The germline CDR1 and CDR2 sequences are MNHNS and SASEGT. This CDR3 is 19 amino acids long. The CDR3 here is CASSVTRGPRARSNQPQHF. In DNA form, the CDR3 reads TGTGCCAGCAGTGTGACGAGGGGTCCTAGGGCTCGGAGCAATCAGCCCCAGCATTTT.

The gene calls are TRBV30 and TRBJ2-7; a possible D gene is TRBD1 (5 bases). The germline V gene encodes CDR1 GTSNPN and CDR2 SVGIG (reference sequence). The length of the CDR3 is 15 residues. V was clipped by 0 bases and J by 2 bases, with 14 bases between them. The CDR3 here is CAWSVRLQDAYEQYF. As DNA, the CDR3 is TGTGCCTGGAGTGTACGATTACAGGACGCCTACGAGCAGTACTTC.

In this sample, this clone turned up many times. The V gene is TRBV6-6, the J gene TRBJ1-5; a possible D gene is TRBD1 (5 bases). CDR3 size: 13 residues. Germline values: CDR1 MNHNY, CDR2 SVGAGI (reference sequence). Trimming removed 2 bases at V and 6 bases at J, with 8 bases between. This CDR3 reads CASSYEGIQPQHF. Written as DNA, the CDR3 is TGTGCCAGCAGTTACGAGGGGATTCAGCCCCAGCATTTT.

This clone occurred once. Other DNA sequences of this sample code for an identical CDR3. This chain connects TRBV7-2 to TRBJ2-5; the D is unclear. The CDR3 is 13 residues long. Germline V CDR1 and CDR2: SGHTA, FQGNSA. Trimming stripped 5 bases from V and 3 bases from J, with 10 bases between. CDR3 DNA sequence: TGTGCCAGCAGCCTGGCACGAAAAGAGACCCAGTACTTC. Encoded protein: CASSLARKETQYF.

The rearrangement joins TRBV2 to TRBJ1-4; 10 bases match TRBD1. Germline CDR1 SNHLY, CDR2 FYNNEI. CDR3 length: 15 amino acids. After removal of 7 bases from V and 0 bases from J, the junction contained 2 bases not matched to a gene. The CDR3 reads CASKGTGATNEKLFF. In DNA form, the CDR3 reads TGTGCCAGCAAAGGGACAGGGGCAACTAATGAAAAACTGTTTTTT.

This chain connects TRBV5-1 to TRBJ1-1, with D possibly matching TRBD1 (6 bases). The CDR3 spans 14 residues. The V end was cut by 0 bases, the J end by 5 bases, with 11 bases between. Germline V CDR1 and CDR2: SGHRS, YFSETQ. The CDR3 DNA sequence: TGCGCCAGCAGCTTGGAGGGGGGTGAGACTGAAGCTTTCTTT. This gives the protein CASSLEGGETEAFF.

This chain links TRBV29-1 with TRBJ1-2, with 7 positions matching TRBD1. V was pared by 6 bases and J by 2 bases, with 12 bases of the junction left unmatched. CDR1 is SQVTM and CDR2 is ANQGSEA in the germline V gene. The CDR3 is 15 amino acids. The CDR3 here is CSVLWRGRGNYGYTF. CDR3 nucleotide sequence: TGCAGCGTCCTTTGGAGGGGGCGCGGGAACTATGGCTACACCTTC.

The chain links TRBV5-1 to TRBJ2-3, with D perhaps TRBD1 (6 bases). Germline V gene data show CDR1 as SGHRS and CDR2 as YFSETQ. V lost 7 bases to trimming and J lost 0 bases, with 15 bases between them. CDR3 length: 15 amino acids. The CDR3 here is CASFWDTSSTDTQYF. The CDR3, as DNA: TGCGCCAGCTTCTGGGACACGTCTAGCACAGATACGCAGTATTTT.

This rearrangement joins TRBV7-9 to TRBJ1-5, with D uncertain. The germline V gene has CDR1 SEHNR and CDR2 FQNEAQ (reference sequence). CDR3 length equals 12 residues. V was cut by 4 bases and J by 6 bases, with 7 bases left in between. This CDR3 reads CASSSGFQPQHF. The CDR3 DNA reads as TGTGCCAGCAGCTCTGGTTTTCAGCCCCAGCATTTT.

The CDR3 bases are TGTGCCAGCAGCTTGTCCGGGACAGGGATCGGGGAGCTGTTTTTT. Amino acid sequence: CASSLSGTGIGELFF. This chain connects TRBV5-6 to TRBJ2-2, with 9 bases identical to TRBD1. V trimming: 1 base; J trimming: 7 bases; junction bases outside the gene matches: 5. Germline CDR1 is SGHDT and CDR2 is YYEEEE. The CDR3 consists of 15 residues.

The V call is TRBV29-1, the J call TRBJ2-2, with a weak D call TRBD2 (5 bases). This CDR3 region has 13 residues. CDR1 is SQVTM, CDR2 ANQGSEA, per germline. The V gene lost 3 bases and the J gene lost 4 bases, with 9 bases spanning the gap. The CDR3 region has the DNA TGCAGCGTTGACAGGAGCGGCACCGGGGAGCTGTTTTTT. It is translated as CSVDRSGTGELFF.

The CDR3 loop reads CASSLEAGGQETQYF. The CDR3 DNA reads as TGTGCCAGCAGCTTAGAGGCGGGAGGCCAAGAGACCCAGTACTTC. The chain couples TRBV7-3 to TRBJ2-5; TRBD2 aligns across 8 bases. The V gene end was trimmed by 2 bases and the J gene end by 1 base; junction bases not matched to a gene: 3. Germline CDR1 and CDR2: SGHTA and FQGTGA. CDR3 length: 15 amino acids.

This clone was picked up one time. The rearrangement links TRBV6-1 to TRBJ1-1, with 9 bases lining up with TRBD1. The V and J ends lost 10 bases and 3 bases, in that order; junction bases with no gene match: 9. Germline V gene sequence: CDR1 MNHNS, CDR2 SASEGT. This CDR3 contains 14 residues. CDR3 loop: CATRDRAADTEAFF. The CDR3 DNA follows: TGTGCCACCAGGGACAGGGCTGCGGACACTGAAGCTTTCTTT.

The V gene is TRBV7-9, the J gene TRBJ2-2, with a possible D match to TRBD2 (5 bases). V lost 0 bases and J 0 bases, leaving 11 bases between the germline ends. Germline lookup yields CDR1 SEHNR and CDR2 FQNEAQ (reference sequence). The CDR3 has 17 amino acids. The CDR3 nucleotides read TGTGCCAGCAGCTTAGCAGGGAGCGGACCGAACACCGGGGAGCTGTTTTTT. Residues: CASSLAGSGPNTGELFF.

With regard to this clone: The CDR3 does not close with the conserved phenylalanine or tryptophan, likely indicating a read error. The DNA is omitted, as the CDR3 cannot be located on it reliably, and the CDR3 follows TCRdb's listing. The chain carries TRBV10-1 and TRBJ1-2; no DNA check was done on the table's D call, TRBD1. 11 amino acids form the CDR3, both terminal residues included. The germline V gene encodes CDR1 WNHNN and CDR2 SYGVQD (reference sequence). This CDR3 is CASRQTGGRPL.

V gene TRBV28 combines with J gene TRBJ2-1; the D is unclear. The V end lost 2 bases, the J end lost 4 bases, and 6 bases lay between the germline ends. The germline gives CDR1 MDHEN, CDR2 SYDVKM. The CDR3 sequence is 13 residues long. CDR3 nucleotide sequence: TGTGCCAGCAGTTTAGTCCAGTACAATGAGCAGTTCTTC. Its translation: CASSLVQYNEQFF.